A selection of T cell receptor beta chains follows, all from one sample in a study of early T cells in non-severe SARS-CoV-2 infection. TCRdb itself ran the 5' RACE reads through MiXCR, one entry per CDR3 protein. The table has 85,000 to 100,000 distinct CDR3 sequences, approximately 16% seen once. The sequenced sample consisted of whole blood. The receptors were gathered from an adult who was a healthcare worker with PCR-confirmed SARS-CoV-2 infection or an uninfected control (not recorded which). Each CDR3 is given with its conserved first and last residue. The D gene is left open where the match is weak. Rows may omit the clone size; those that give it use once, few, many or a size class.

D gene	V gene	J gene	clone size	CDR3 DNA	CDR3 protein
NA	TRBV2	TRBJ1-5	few	TGTGCCAGCAGTGAAGCTGTGGGGGTCGATCAGCCCCAGCATTTT	CASSEAVGVDQPQHF
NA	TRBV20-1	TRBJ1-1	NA	TGCAGTGCTATGGGGACACCGAACACTGAAGCTTTCTTT	CSAMGTPNTEAFF
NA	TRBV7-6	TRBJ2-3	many	TGTGCCAGCAGCTTATCCCCGGCGGATACGCAGTATTTT	CASSLSPADTQYF
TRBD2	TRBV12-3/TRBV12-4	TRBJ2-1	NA	TGTGCCAGCAGTTTTCAACTAGCGGGAGCCAATGAGCAGTTCTTC	CASSFQLAGANEQFF
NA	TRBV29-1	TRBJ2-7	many	TGCAGCGTTGTGTCTTCGACCAATACCTACGAGCAGTACTTC	CSVVSSTNTYEQYF
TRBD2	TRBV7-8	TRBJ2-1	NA	TGTGCCAGCAGCTCGCGGGGGGGCGGATCCTACAATGAGCAGTTCTTC	CASSSRGGGSYNEQFF
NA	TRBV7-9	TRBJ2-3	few	TGTGCCAGCAGCCCAAAAGAGGAGATCATGGCAGATACGCAGTATTTT	CASSPKEEIMADTQYF
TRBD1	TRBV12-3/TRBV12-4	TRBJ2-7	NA	TGTGCCAGCAGTTTATACGGGACAGGGCACTCCTACGAGCAGTACTTC	CASSLYGTGHSYEQYF
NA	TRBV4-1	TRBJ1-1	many	TGCGCCAGCAGCCAAGATGAAGCGAGTGAAGCTTTCTTT	CASSQDEASEAFF
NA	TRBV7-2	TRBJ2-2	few	TGTGCCAGCAGCCCCCAGACCGGCTCCTACACCGGGGAGCTGTTTTTT	CASSPQTGSYTGELFF
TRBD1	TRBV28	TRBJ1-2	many	TGTGCCAGCAGTTCCGGGACAGGGGGATACTATGGCTACACCTTC	CASSSGTGGYYGYTF
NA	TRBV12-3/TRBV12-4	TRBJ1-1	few	TGTGCCAGCAGCCTCCTTTTCCGGGGGTACAAGACTGAAGCTTTCTTT	CASSLLFRGYKTEAFF
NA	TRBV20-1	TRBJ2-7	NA	TGCAGAGACCAGGGAGTAGCTTACGAGCAGTACTTC	CRDQGVAYEQYF
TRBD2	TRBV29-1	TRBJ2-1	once	TGCAGCGTTGTAGGGGGGACTAGCCCTGACAATGAGCAGTTCTTC	CSVVGGTSPDNEQFF
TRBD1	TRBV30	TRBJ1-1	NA	TGTGCCTGGAGAGCAGGGGGTTTTATGAACACTGAAGCTTTCTTT	CAWRAGGFMNTEAFF
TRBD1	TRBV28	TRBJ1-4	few	TGTGCCAGCAGTGAAGACAGGGCGGCGGAAAAACTGTTTTTT	CASSEDRAAEKLFF
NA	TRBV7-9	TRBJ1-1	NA	TGTGCCAGTGGTCGGGGTAAAGCGGAGGTCGCTGAAGCTTTCTTT	CASGRGKAEVAEAFF
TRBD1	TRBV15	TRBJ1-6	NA	TGTGCCACCAGGCCATCCCGGGACAGCAATTCACCCCTCCACTTT	CATRPSRDSNSPLHF
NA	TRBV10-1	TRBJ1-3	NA	TGCGCCAGCAGCGGATCGGGCGACGGGACCCTTTCTGGAAACACCATATATTTT	CASSGSGDGTLSGNTIYF
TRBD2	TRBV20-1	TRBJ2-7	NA	TGCAGTGCTAGACTAGCGGGCTCCTCCTACGAGCAGTACTTC	CSARLAGSSYEQYF
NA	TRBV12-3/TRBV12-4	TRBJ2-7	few	TGTGCCAGCAGTCGCAGGGTAAGCCACGAGCAGTACTTC	CASSRRVSHEQYF
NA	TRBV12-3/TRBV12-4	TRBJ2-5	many	TGTGCCAGCAGTTTAGGACACCGGACTAAGGGGGAGACCCAGTACTTC	CASSLGHRTKGETQYF
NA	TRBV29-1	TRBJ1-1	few	TGCAGCGTTGGAATCCCGACAGTTTGGGACACTGAAGCTTTCTTT	CSVGIPTVWDTEAFF
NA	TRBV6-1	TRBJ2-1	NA	TGTGCCAGCTCTACCGGTGCAGGGACCTACAATGAGCAGTTCTTC	CASSTGAGTYNEQFF
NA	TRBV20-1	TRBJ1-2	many	TGCAGTGCTAGAGATGACCGGGAAATTAACTATGGCTACACCTTC	CSARDDREINYGYTF
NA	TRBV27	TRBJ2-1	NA	TGTGCCAGCAGCCGGACCAACAATGAGCAGTTCTTC	CASSRTNNEQFF
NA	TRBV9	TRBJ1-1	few	TGTGCCAGCAGTGGGGCGGCGAACACTGAAGCTTTCTTT	CASSGAANTEAFF
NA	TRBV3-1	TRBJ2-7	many	TGTGCCAGCAGCCAGCGGGGGGACAGCTCCTACGAGCAGTACTTC	CASSQRGDSSYEQYF
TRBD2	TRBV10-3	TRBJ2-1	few	TGTGCCATCAGTGAGTTCGCGGGAGGGGGAAATGAGCAGTTCTTC	CAISEFAGGGNEQFF
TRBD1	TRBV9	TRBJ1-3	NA	TGTGCCAGCAGCGTCGGACAGGTTTCTGGAAACACCATATATTTT	CASSVGQVSGNTIYF
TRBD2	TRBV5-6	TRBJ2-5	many	TGTGCCAGCAGTTTGCTAGCGGGGGGCCTATCCCTCCAAGAGACCCAGTACTTC	CASSLLAGGLSLQETQYF
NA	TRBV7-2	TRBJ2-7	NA	TGTGCCAGCAGCCCAGGGGCAAACTACGAGCAGTACTTC	CASSPGANYEQYF
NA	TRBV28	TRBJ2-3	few	TGTGCCAGCAGCCCGCTTTTGGATACGCAGTATTTT	CASSPLLDTQYF
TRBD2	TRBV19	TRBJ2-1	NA	TGTGCCAGTAGTATAACTAGCGGGTTATCCTACAATGAGCAGTTCTTC	CASSITSGLSYNEQFF
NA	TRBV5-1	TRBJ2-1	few	TGCGCCAGCAGCTTTAGGCTAGCGAGCCGCAATTCGGTCAATGAGCAGTTCTTC	CASSFRLASRNSVNEQFF
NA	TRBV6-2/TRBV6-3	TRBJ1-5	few	TGTGCCAGCAGCTTAAACAGAGACGATCAGCCCCAGCATTTT	CASSLNRDDQPQHF
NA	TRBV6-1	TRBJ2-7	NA	TGTGCCAGCAGTGAGTGGCAAGGGGTCTTCTACGAGCAGTACTTC	CASSEWQGVFYEQYF
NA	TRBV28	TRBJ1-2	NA	TGTGCCAGCAGTTTTGTGGATCGCTATGGCTACACCTTC	CASSFVDRYGYTF
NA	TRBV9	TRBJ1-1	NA	NA	CASSVGSGTEVFF
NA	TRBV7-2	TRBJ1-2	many	TGTGCCAGCAGCCCGCAGACAGGATCCAATAACTATGGCTACACCTTC	CASSPQTGSNNYGYTF
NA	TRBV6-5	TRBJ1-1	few	TGTGCCAGCAGTTTCAACCGGGACACTGAAGCTTTCTTT	CASSFNRDTEAFF
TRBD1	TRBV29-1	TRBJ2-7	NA	TGCAGCGTTGAAGCGACAGGGGAGCAGTACTTC	CSVEATGEQYF
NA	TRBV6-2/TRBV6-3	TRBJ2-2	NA	TGTGCCAGCAGTTACGTGTCGGGGGAAGAGGTCTCCGGGGAGCTGTTTTTT	CASSYVSGEEVSGELFF
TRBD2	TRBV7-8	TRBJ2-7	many	TGTGCCAGCAGCTTAGAAGTTGGACTAGGCCCCTACGAGCAGTACTTC	CASSLEVGLGPYEQYF
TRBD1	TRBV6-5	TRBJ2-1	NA	TGTGCCAGCAGCACCTGGGACAGGCTGTCTGAGCAGTTCTTC	CASSTWDRLSEQFF
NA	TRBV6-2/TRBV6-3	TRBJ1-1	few	TGTGCCAGCAGTATTCCCGGAGACGGTGGCACTGAAGCTTTCTTT	CASSIPGDGGTEAFF
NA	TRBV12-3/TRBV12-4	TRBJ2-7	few	TGTGCCAGCAGTTTCCGGGGGTTCGAGCAGTACTTC	CASSFRGFEQYF